Shown below are 19 T cell receptor beta chains from a single sample sequenced in a study of shared clonotypes between healthy human individuals. TCRdb keeps only in-frame clones here, not all; method: immunoSEQ multiplex PCR. The table shows some 2 million clones, with around 96% occurring only once. The naive CD8 population came from CD45RO-negative cells selected for CCR7, without terminally differentiated effector memory CD45RA+ cells. Material for sequencing was naive CD8+ T cells sorted from blood. These receptors originate from a man younger than 35 in good health.

The chain has TRBV29-1 and TRBJ2-7; 8 positions agree with TRBD1. CDR1 is SQVTM, CDR2 ANQGSEA, per germline. J gave up 2 bases and V 7 bases, and 7 bases lay outside the gene matches. There are 13 residues in the CDR3. DNA of the CDR3: TGCAGCGCTCGTGACAGGGGTCCCTACGAGCAGTACTTC. It specifies CSARDRGPYEQYF.

The V and J genes are TRBV7-9 and TRBJ2-2; 9 bases map to TRBD2. V trimming: 0 bases; J trimming: 3 bases; junction bases outside the gene matches: 8. The CDR3 length is 18 residues. The germline gives CDR1 SEHNR, CDR2 FQNEAQ (reference sequence). CDR3 nucleotide sequence: TGTGCCAGCAGCTTAGCTACGGCGGGGGGGCGACACACCGGGGAGCTGTTTTTT. It encodes CASSLATAGGRHTGELFF.

V and J are TRBV4-1 and TRBJ2-7; D not certain. The CDR3 contains 17 residues. Trimming cost V 0 bases and J 0 bases, with 15 bases left between them. The germline CDR1 and CDR2 sequences are MGHRA and YSYEKL. DNA of the CDR3: TGCGCCAGCAGCCAAGAAAGCTCGCTCCTGAGCTCCTACGAGCAGTACTTC. Translating it yields CASSQESSLLSSYEQYF.

Concerning this clone: This CDR3 is also generated by other DNA sequences in the sample. The chain couples TRBV6-5 to TRBJ2-7; TRBD2 agrees at 7 bases. Trimming removed 0 bases from V and 2 bases from J; junction bases left unmatched: 4. Germline V gene sequence: CDR1 MNHEY, CDR2 SVGAGI. The CDR3 has 15 residues. In DNA, the CDR3 is TGTGCCAGCAGTTACTCTGGCGGGGGAACCTACGAGCAGTACTTC. Translation: CASSYSGGGTYEQYF.

The rearrangement links TRBV4-3 to TRBJ1-1; no reliable D call. From germline, CDR1 is LGHNA and CDR2 YSLEER. The CDR3 is made up of 14 amino acids. Trimming shortened V by 2 bases and J by 4 bases, and 11 bases separated the two germline ends. The CDR3 bases are TGCGCCAGCAGCCAACTCGAAGGCCGCACTGAAGCTTTCTTT. Protein sequence: CASSQLEGRTEAFF.

This clone appeared a single time. The gene calls are TRBV30 and TRBJ2-3, with D perhaps TRBD2 (5 bases). Germline CDR1 and CDR2: GTSNPN and SVGIG (reference sequence). Trimming cost V 0 bases and J 10 bases, with 11 bases left between them. This CDR3 is built from 12 residues. CDR3 sequence: CAWSVQADAQYF. DNA for the CDR3: TGTGCCTGGAGTGTACAAGCGGACGCGCAGTATTTT.

The V call is TRBV2, the J call TRBJ2-7; 7 positions match TRBD1. J was trimmed by 3 bases and V by 7 bases; bases with no gene match: 9. Germline CDR1 is SNHLY and CDR2 is FYNNEI. The CDR3 has 14 amino acids. The CDR3 protein is CASTMTGPFYEQYF. CDR3 coding DNA: TGTGCCAGCACGATGACAGGGCCTTTCTACGAGCAGTACTTC.

V is TRBV4-3 and J is TRBJ2-7; D may be TRBD1 (5 bases). Germline loops: CDR1 LGHNA, CDR2 YSLEER. The CDR3 is 13 residues long. V dropped 5 bases and J dropped 4 bases, with 12 bases sitting between them. The CDR3 here is CASSAQTGYEQYF. CDR3 DNA: TGCGCCAGCAGCGCCCAAACAGGTTACGAGCAGTACTTC.

V and J are TRBV6-5 and TRBJ1-2; no reliable D call. Germline CDR1 MNHEY, CDR2 SVGAGI. The CDR3 has 12 amino acids. The V end lost 4 bases, the J end lost 6 bases, and 9 bases lay between the germline ends. The CDR3 DNA follows: TGTGCCAGCAGTTCCGGGCAGGATGGCTACACCTTC. This translates into CASSSGQDGYTF.

This chain uses TRBV12-5 with TRBJ2-1; D is unresolved. Germline V gene sequence: CDR1 LGHNT, CDR2 FRNRAP. V gave up 0 bases and J gave up 0 bases, with 9 bases separating them. The CDR3 is 16 amino acids. This CDR3 is CASGLVPPGSYNEQFF. The CDR3 DNA follows: TGTGCTAGTGGTTTGGTCCCCCCCGGCTCCTACAATGAGCAGTTCTTC.

The CDR3: CASSGNRGWLIPQETQYF. In DNA, the CDR3 is TGTGCCAGCAGTGGCAACAGGGGATGGTTGATACCTCAAGAGACCCAGTACTTC. The chain couples TRBV6-1 to TRBJ2-5; 7 nucleotides line up with TRBD1. V dropped 4 bases and J dropped 2; count of bases not matched to a gene: 16. In germline, CDR1 is MNHNS, CDR2 SASEGT. This CDR3 region has 18 residues.

The V and J genes are TRBV5-8 and TRBJ2-1; unclear D gene. The CDR3 is 18 amino acids. Trimming stripped 1 base from V and 4 bases from J, with 21 bases between. Germline V lookup: CDR1 SGHTS, CDR2 YDEGEE. CDR3 coding DNA: TGTGCCAGCAGCTTGATGACGGCGGTCGTTTTGGTTTACAATGAGCAGTTCTTC. Amino acid sequence: CASSLMTAVVLVYNEQFF.

V gene TRBV9 combines with J gene TRBJ2-6; TRBD1 agrees at 8 bases. The length of the CDR3 is 19 residues. CDR1 and CDR2 (germline): SGDLS, YYNGEE. J was trimmed by 2 bases and V by 2 bases; bases with no gene match: 12. In DNA, the CDR3 is TGTGCCAGCAGCGTGCAACAGGGGGGCGGCCTAGCTGGGGCCAACGTCCTGACTTTC. Its protein product is CASSVQQGGGLAGANVLTF.

The V and J genes are TRBV6-5 and TRBJ2-1; no definite D call. The CDR3 covers 13 residues. Trimming shortened V by 8 bases and J by 6 bases, and 14 bases separated the two germline ends. Germline-derived CDR1 and CDR2 are MNHEY and SVGAGI. The DNA for the CDR3 is TGTGCCAGCGCGACCCACGGTCTCAATGAGCAGTTCTTC. Translating gives CASATHGLNEQFF.

The rearrangement links TRBV6-1 to TRBJ2-5; no firm D call. Germline loops: CDR1 MNHNS, CDR2 SASEGT. This CDR3 has 14 residues. V lost 6 bases to trimming and J lost 4 bases, with 15 bases between them. CDR3 nucleotides: TGTGCCAGCAGCGCAGACTTTCCTCCAGAGACCCAGTACTTC. This translates into CASSADFPPETQYF.

The chain is built from TRBV10-3 and TRBJ1-3; D unclear. Germline lookup yields CDR1 ENHRY and CDR2 SYGVKD. Trimming left V 0 bases short and J 4 bases short, with 13 bases between. The CDR3 sequence is 16 residues long. The DNA of the CDR3 is TGTGCCATCAGTGAGTCGATCATTGGGATCGGAAACACCATATATTTT. Translation: CAISESIIGIGNTIYF.

V gene TRBV4-3 combines with J gene TRBJ2-3; 9 nucleotides match TRBD2. This CDR3 region has 16 residues. Germline CDR1 is LGHNA and CDR2 is YSLEER. Germline trimming cut 0 bases from V and 6 bases from J; bases unmatched to any gene: 7. DNA of the CDR3: TGCGCCAGCAGCCAAGATACCCTAGCGGGACTTGATACGCAGTATTTT. It yields the protein CASSQDTLAGLDTQYF.

The chain carries TRBV19 and TRBJ1-1; D unresolved. The CDR3 has 13 residues. Trimming cost V 7 bases and J 5 bases, with 14 bases left between them. Per germline, CDR1 LNHDA and CDR2 SQIVND (reference sequence). The CDR3 sequence is CASNSPSVTEAFF. DNA of the CDR3: TGTGCCAGTAACTCGCCCTCGGTTACTGAAGCTTTCTTT. The full variable domain, rest sourced from reference TRBV19 and TRBJ1-1, is DGGITQSPKYLFRKEGQNVTLSCEQNLNHDAMYWYRQDPGQGLRLIYYSQIVNDFQKGDIAEGYSVSREKKESFPLTVTSAQKNPTAFYLCASNSPSVTEAFFGQGTRLTVV.

The gene calls are TRBV11-2 and TRBJ1-1; D ambiguous. V shed 7 bases and J shed 3 bases, with 12 bases lying between them. In germline, CDR1 is SGHAT, CDR2 FQNNGV. The CDR3 consists of 13 residues. This CDR3 reads CASTPTLDTEAFF. The CDR3 DNA follows: TGTGCCAGCACCCCGACACTAGACACTGAAGCTTTCTTT. Drawing the rest from reference TRBV11-2 and TRBJ1-1, the complete variable domain is EAGVAQSPRYKIIEKRQSVAFWCNPISGHATLYWYQQILGQGPKLLIQFQNNGVVDDSQLPKDRFSAERLKGVDSTLKIQPAKLEDSAVYLCASTPTLDTEAFFGQGTRLTVV.